This T cell receptor (beta chain) was sequenced in a study of shared clonotypes between healthy human individuals. Details on this clone: The antigen is unknown.

Broader study findings: The study's rarefaction showed incomplete sorted-subset sequencing despite large depth.

Trimming took off 6 bases at V and 7 bases at J, with 18 bases between the two ends. Germline loops: CDR1 LGHNA, CDR2 YNFKEQ. This CDR3 region has 15 residues. The run depth of the assay was deep. Genomic DNA of each subset was evenly split across several immunoSEQ plates. Sequencing was performed with immunoSEQ multiplex PCR; in TCRdb, only in-frame clones are kept and a portion is missing. The sample has hundreds of thousands of clones, about 74% seen once. The sequenced sample was memory CD4+ T cells sorted from blood. Subset here: CD45RA-negative fraction. This TCR derives from a woman in her twenties or thirties in good health. V usage is TRBV4-2 and J usage is TRBJ2-2; tentatively, D is TRBD1 (6 bases). The CDR3 loop is CASRTRTGHGGELFF. CDR3 DNA: TGTGCCAGCAGGACCAGAACAGGGCACGGCGGGGAGCTGTTTTTT.